These 3 T cell receptor beta chains were all obtained from the same sample, sequenced in a study of T cell changes during pregnancy in multiple sclerosis. Using immunoSEQ multiplex PCR, the repertoire was profiled, and TCRdb retains in-frame clones only, with some absent. The profile shows approximately 42,000 clones, roughly 80% of them singletons. The sequences come from CD4+ T cells from peripheral blood mononuclear cells, collected before pregnancy. The receptors come from a female donor with multiple sclerosis, enrolled in a pregnancy study.

The chain recombines TRBV7-8 with TRBJ1-4; D is ambiguous. Germline V lookup: CDR1 SGHVS, CDR2 FQNEAQ. Trimming took off 5 bases at V and 13 bases at J, with 14 bases between the two ends. The CDR3 loop spans 12 amino acids. CDR3 nucleotides: TGTGCCAGCAGCCTATTGGCACAGTCACTGTTTTTT. Encoded protein: CASSLLAQSLFF.

The chain links TRBV18 to TRBJ2-7; 10 nucleotides match TRBD2. There are 15 residues in the CDR3. Per the germline V gene, CDR1 is KGHSH and CDR2 is LQKENI. Germline trimming cut 2 bases from V and 6 bases from J; bases unmatched to any gene: 7. For the CDR3, the DNA is TGTGCCAGCTCACCAGGTAGCGGGAGGATCGGCGAGCAGTACTTC. This sequence encodes CASSPGSGRIGEQYF.

This clone rates as medium-sized. V is TRBV6-1 and J is TRBJ2-7, with D tentatively TRBD1 (8 bases). CDR3 length: 16 residues. V lost 3 bases, J lost 3 bases, and 18 bases lay in between. Germline-derived CDR1 and CDR2 are MNHNS and SASEGT. The CDR3 region has the DNA TGTGCCAGCAGTGACCCTGGACAGGGAGGGATCTACGAGCAGTACTTC. Its protein is CASSDPGQGGIYEQYF.